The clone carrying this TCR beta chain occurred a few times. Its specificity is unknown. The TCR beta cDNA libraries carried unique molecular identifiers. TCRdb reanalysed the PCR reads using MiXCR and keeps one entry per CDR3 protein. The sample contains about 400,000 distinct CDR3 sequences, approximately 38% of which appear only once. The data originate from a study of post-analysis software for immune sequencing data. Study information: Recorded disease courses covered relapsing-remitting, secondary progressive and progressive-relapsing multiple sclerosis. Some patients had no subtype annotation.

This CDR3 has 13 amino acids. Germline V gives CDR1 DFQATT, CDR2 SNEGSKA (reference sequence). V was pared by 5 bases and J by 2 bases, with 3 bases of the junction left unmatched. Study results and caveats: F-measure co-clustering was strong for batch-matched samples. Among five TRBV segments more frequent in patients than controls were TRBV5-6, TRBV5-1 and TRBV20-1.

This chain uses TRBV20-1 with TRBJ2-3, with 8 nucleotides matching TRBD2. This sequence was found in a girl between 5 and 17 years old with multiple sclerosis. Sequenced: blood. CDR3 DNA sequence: TGCAGTGCTCCTAGCGGGTCCACAGATACGCAGTATTTT. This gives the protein CSAPSGSTDTQYF.